The clone carrying this T cell receptor beta chain was detected many times. This CDR3 contains 12 residues. Trimming shortened V by 1 base and J by 1 base, and 1 base separated the two germline ends. From germline, CDR1 is SEHNR and CDR2 FQNEAQ (reference sequence). TCRdb used MiXCR to reprocess the 5' RACE reads, holding one entry per CDR3 protein. The sample carries about 360,000 distinct CDR3 sequences, about 20% recorded once. This specimen belongs to a study of CD8 T cells in ankylosing spondylitis. The chain is built from TRBV7-9 and TRBJ1-1; D gene uncertain. This TCR derives from a male donor with ankylosing spondylitis or in good health (not recorded which). The sample consisted of blood, either unsorted or a sorted T cell fraction (not recorded which). The CDR3: CASSLENTEAFF. In DNA, the CDR3 is TGTGCCAGCAGCTTAGAGAACACTGAAGCTTTCTTT.